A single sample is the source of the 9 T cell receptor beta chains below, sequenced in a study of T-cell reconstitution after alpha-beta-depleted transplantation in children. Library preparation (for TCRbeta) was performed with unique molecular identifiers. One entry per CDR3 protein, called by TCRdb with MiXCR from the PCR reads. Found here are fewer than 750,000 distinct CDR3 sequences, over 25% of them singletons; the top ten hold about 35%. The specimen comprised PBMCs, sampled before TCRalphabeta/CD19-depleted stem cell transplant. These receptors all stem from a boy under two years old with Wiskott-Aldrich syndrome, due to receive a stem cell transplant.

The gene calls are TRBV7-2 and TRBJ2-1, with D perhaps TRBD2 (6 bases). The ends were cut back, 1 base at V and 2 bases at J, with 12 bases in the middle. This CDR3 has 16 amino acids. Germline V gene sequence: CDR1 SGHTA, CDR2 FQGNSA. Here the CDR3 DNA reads TGTGCCAGCAGCTTAGGGGTAGCGGAACCCTACAATGAGCAGTTCTTC. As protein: CASSLGVAEPYNEQFF.

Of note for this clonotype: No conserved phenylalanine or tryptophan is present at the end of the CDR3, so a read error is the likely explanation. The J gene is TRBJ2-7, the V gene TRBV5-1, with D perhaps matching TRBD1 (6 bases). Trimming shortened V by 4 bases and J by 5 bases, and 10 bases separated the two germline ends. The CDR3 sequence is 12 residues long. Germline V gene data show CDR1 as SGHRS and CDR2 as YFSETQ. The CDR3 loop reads CASSNAGDEQYL. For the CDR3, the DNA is TGCGCCAGCAGCAATGCAGGGGACGAGCAGTACTTG.

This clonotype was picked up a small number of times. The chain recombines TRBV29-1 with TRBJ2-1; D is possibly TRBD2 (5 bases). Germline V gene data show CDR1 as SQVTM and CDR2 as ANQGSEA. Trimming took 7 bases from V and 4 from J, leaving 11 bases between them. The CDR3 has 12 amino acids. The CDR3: CSATDSYNEQFF. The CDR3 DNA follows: TGCAGCGCAACGGACTCGTACAATGAGCAGTTCTTC.

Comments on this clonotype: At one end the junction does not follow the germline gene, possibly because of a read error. CDR3 in DNA: TGTGCCTGCAGCCCGGGACAGGACCTGGGCTCTGGGGCCAACGTCCTGACTTTC. It encodes CACSPGQDLGSGANVLTF. The rearrangement links TRBV3-1 to TRBJ2-6; TRBD1 agrees at 8 bases. This CDR3 is built from 18 residues. Germline lookup yields CDR1 LGHDT and CDR2 YNNKEL (reference sequence).

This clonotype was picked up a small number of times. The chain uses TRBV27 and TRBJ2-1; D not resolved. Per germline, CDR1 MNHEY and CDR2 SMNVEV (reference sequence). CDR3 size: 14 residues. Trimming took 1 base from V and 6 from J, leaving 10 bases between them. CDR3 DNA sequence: TGTGCCAGCAGTTTATTCATGGGCTCCAATGAGCAGTTCTTC. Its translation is CASSLFMGSNEQFF.

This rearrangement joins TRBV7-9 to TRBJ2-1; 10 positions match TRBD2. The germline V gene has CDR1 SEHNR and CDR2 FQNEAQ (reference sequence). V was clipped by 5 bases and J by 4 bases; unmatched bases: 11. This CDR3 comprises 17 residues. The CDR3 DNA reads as TGTGCCAGCAGCACCACCCAGGGACTAGCGACGTACAATGAGCAGTTCTTC. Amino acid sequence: CASSTTQGLATYNEQFF.

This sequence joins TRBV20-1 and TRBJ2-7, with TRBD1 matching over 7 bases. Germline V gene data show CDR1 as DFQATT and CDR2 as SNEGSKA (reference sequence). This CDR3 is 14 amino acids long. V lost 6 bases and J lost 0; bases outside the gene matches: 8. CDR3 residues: CSALEGAFSYEQYF. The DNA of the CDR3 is TGCAGTGCCCTAGAGGGGGCGTTCTCCTACGAGCAGTACTTC.

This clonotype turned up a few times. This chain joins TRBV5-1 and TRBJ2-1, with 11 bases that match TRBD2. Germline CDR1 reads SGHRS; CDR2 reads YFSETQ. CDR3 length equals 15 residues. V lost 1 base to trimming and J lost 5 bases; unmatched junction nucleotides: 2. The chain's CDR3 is CASSLTSGGDNEQFF. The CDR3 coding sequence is TGCGCCAGCAGCTTGACTAGCGGGGGAGACAATGAGCAGTTCTTC.

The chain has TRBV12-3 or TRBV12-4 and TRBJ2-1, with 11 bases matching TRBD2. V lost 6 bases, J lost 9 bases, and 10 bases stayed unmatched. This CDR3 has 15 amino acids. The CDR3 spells CASRPQVLAGVEQFF. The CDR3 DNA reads TGTGCCAGCAGGCCCCAAGTACTAGCGGGAGTTGAGCAGTTCTTC.